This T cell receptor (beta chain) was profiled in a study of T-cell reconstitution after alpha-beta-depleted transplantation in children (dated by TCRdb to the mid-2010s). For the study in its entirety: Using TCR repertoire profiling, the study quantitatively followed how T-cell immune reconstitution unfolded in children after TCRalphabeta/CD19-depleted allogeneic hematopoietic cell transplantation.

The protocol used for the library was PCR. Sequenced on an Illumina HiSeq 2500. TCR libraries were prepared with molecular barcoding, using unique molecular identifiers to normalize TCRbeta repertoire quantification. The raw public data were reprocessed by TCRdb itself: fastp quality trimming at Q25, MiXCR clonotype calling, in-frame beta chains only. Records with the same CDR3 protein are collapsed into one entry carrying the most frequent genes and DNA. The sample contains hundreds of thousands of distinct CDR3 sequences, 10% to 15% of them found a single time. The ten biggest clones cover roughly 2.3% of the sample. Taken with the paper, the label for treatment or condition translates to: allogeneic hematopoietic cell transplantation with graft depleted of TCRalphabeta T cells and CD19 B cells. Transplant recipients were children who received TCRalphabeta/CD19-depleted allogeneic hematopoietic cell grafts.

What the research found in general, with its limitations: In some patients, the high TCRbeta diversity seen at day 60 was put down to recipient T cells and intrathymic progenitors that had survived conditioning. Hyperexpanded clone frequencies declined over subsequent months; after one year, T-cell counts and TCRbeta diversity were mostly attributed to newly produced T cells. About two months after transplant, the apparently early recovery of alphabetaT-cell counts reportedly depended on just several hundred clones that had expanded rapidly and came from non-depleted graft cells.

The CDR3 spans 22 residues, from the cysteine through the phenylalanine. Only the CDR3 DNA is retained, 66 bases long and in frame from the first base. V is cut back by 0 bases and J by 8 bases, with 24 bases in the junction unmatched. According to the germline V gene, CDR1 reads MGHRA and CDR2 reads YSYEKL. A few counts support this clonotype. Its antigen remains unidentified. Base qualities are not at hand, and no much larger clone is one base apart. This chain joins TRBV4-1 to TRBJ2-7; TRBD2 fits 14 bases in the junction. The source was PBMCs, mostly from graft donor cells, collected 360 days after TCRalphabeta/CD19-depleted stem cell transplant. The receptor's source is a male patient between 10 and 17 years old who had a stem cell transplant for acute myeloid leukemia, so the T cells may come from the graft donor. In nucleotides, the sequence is TGCGCCAGCAGCCAAGATAAGGGGGGACTAGCGGGAGTTTACGTTACCTCGCCCCAGCAGTACTTC. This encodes CASSQDKGGLAGVYVTSPQQYF.